Listed below are T cell receptor beta chains from one sample, sequenced in a study of blood T cell repertoires in COVID-19. The table came from immunoSEQ multiplex PCR; TCRdb's copy has only in-frame clones and leaves some out. The sample lists more than 50,000 clones, 90% occurring once. Sequenced material: peripheral blood. These TCRs come from a man aged 80 or over with acute or convalescent COVID-19. Each CDR3 is given with its conserved first and last residue. A D gene is named only where the DNA matches it firmly. Clone sizes are given selectively: once, few, many, or a class where the clone is expanded.

d_call	v_call	j_call	clone_size	cdr3_aa	cdr3_nt
-	TRBV5-1	TRBJ1-4	once	CASSLAGHPGEEKLFF	TGCGCCAGCAGCTTGGCCGGACACCCGGGGGAGGAAAAACTGTTTTTT
-	TRBV11-2	TRBJ2-7	-	CASSRQVEALSEQYF	TGTGCCAGCAGCCGCCAAGTGGAGGCACTGAGTGAGCAGTACTTC
-	TRBV6-5	TRBJ1-2	-	CASSVSRREGYTF	TGTGCCAGCAGCGTTTCTCGCCGGGAAGGCTACACCTTC
-	TRBV5-6	TRBJ1-5	-	CASSLRSSNQPQHF	TGTGCCAGCAGCTTAAGGAGTAGCAATCAGCCCCAGCATTTT
TRBD2	TRBV5-4	TRBJ2-3	-	CASSSGGGARGDTQYF	TGTGCCAGCAGCTCCGGCGGGGGGGCCAGGGGAGATACGCAGTATTTT
TRBD1	TRBV30	TRBJ1-1	-	CAWSHLGGTGILNTEAFF	TGTGCCTGGAGTCATTTGGGGGGGACAGGGATACTGAACACTGAAGCTTTCTTT
TRBD1	TRBV19	TRBJ2-4	-	CASSLQGAGAKNIQYF	TGTGCCAGTAGCCTTCAGGGGGCTGGTGCCAAAAACATTCAGTACTTC
-	TRBV20-1	TRBJ2-3	-	CSASPLSSTDTQYF	TGCAGTGCTAGTCCTCTTTCTAGCACAGATACGCAGTATTTT
-	TRBV18	TRBJ2-5	-	CASLEMAGIGRETQYF	TGTGCCAGCCTTGAGATGGCAGGGATTGGGCGAGAGACCCAGTACTTC
TRBD1	TRBV20-1	TRBJ2-7	-	CSWDSTYEQYF	TGCAGTTGGGACAGTACCTACGAGCAGTACTTC
-	TRBV7-2	TRBJ1-1	-	CASRTYGGQSTEAFF	TGTGCCAGCAGGACATACGGGGGGCAGAGCACTGAAGCTTTCTTT
-	TRBV10-3	TRBJ2-3	-	CAIGQQLHTDTQYF	TGTGCCATCGGACAACAGCTTCACACAGATACGCAGTATTTT
TRBD1	TRBV20-1	TRBJ2-7	-	CSASLVGQGAEEQYF	TGCAGTGCTAGTTTGGTAGGACAGGGGGCGGAAGAGCAGTACTTC
-	TRBV2	TRBJ2-1	-	CASDRGHNEQFF	TGTGCCAGCGATAGGGGCCACAATGAGCAGTTCTTC
TRBD1	TRBV30	TRBJ1-5	-	CAWSHGQGQPQHF	TGTGCCTGGAGTCACGGACAGGGGCAGCCCCAGCATTTT
-	TRBV5-1	TRBJ2-5	-	CASSDPRFQETQYF	TGCGCCAGCAGTGACCCGAGGTTCCAAGAGACCCAGTACTTC
TRBD1	TRBV28	TRBJ1-5	-	CASRIRTGRRSQPQHF	TGTGCCAGCAGGATACGGACAGGGCGGAGGAGTCAGCCCCAGCATTTT
TRBD1	TRBV6-6	TRBJ1-1	-	CASRRPTGVKTEAFF	TGTGCCAGCAGAAGACCGACAGGGGTGAAGACTGAAGCTTTCTTT
-	TRBV11-3	TRBJ1-1	-	CASSLDGTRTEAFF	TGTGCCAGCAGCTTAGATGGGACACGCACTGAAGCTTTCTTT
TRBD1	TRBV27	TRBJ2-5	-	CASSRQGRETQYF	TGTGCCAGCAGCCGACAGGGTCGGGAGACCCAGTACTTC
-	TRBV5-1	TRBJ2-3	-	CASSPPQADTQYF	TGCGCCAGCAGCCCTCCCCAAGCGGATACGCAGTATTTT
TRBD1	TRBV10-1	TRBJ2-5	-	CASTGQRETQYF	TGCGCCAGCACGGGACAGAGAGAGACCCAGTACTTC
-	TRBV28	TRBJ1-6	-	CAIRTGGASYNSPLHF	TGTGCCATCAGGACGGGGGGAGCCTCCTATAATTCACCCCTCCACTTT
-	TRBV11-3	TRBJ2-1	-	CASSLDLRNEQFF	TGTGCCAGCAGCTTAGATCTGAGGAATGAGCAGTTCTTC
-	TRBV19	TRBJ2-7	few	CASSTSFTYEQYF	TGTGCCAGTAGTACGAGTTTCACCTACGAGCAGTACTTC
-	TRBV5-6	TRBJ2-2	-	CASSNVGRQNTGELFF	TGTGCCAGCAGCAATGTTGGGAGACAGAACACCGGGGAGCTGTTTTTT
-	TRBV5-1	TRBJ2-7	-	CASSPSAPSYEQYF	TGCGCCAGCAGTCCTAGCGCCCCGTCCTACGAGCAGTACTTC
-	TRBV6-5	TRBJ2-1	-	CASSYSQLRGEQFF	TGTGCCAGCAGTTACTCCCAGTTAAGGGGGGAGCAGTTCTTC
TRBD1	TRBV29-1	TRBJ2-3	-	CSVAGRGLDTQYF	TGCAGCGTTGCGGGCAGGGGGTTAGATACGCAGTATTTT
TRBD2	TRBV18	TRBJ2-3	-	CASSPAGLGSNTQYF	TGTGCCAGCTCACCTGCGGGACTAGGGTCTAATACGCAGTATTTT
-	TRBV11-2	TRBJ2-7	few	CASSSDTKSYEQYF	TGTGCCAGCAGCTCGGACACGAAATCCTACGAGCAGTACTTC
TRBD2	TRBV18	TRBJ2-1	once	CASSPPLAELYNEQFF	TGTGCCAGCTCACCGCCACTAGCGGAACTCTACAATGAGCAGTTCTTC
-	TRBV6-1	TRBJ1-2	-	CASSEQGSNYGYTF	TGTGCCAGCAGCGAACAGGGATCTAACTATGGCTACACCTTC
TRBD2	TRBV7-9	TRBJ2-2	-	CASSGAGGITGELFF	TGTGCCAGCAGCGGAGCGGGGGGGATAACCGGGGAGCTGTTTTTT
TRBD1	TRBV5-1	TRBJ2-1	-	CASSLGQGVNNEQFF	TGCGCCAGCAGCCTGGGACAGGGGGTGAACAATGAGCAGTTCTTC
-	TRBV19	TRBJ1-5	-	CASSPGRPDQPQHF	TGTGCCAGTAGCCCAGGTAGGCCGGATCAGCCCCAGCATTTT
TRBD2	TRBV5-1	TRBJ2-3	-	CASTRGGLDTQYF	TGCGCCAGCACGCGGGGGGGCTTAGATACGCAGTATTTT
TRBD1	TRBV7-3	TRBJ2-6	-	CASSDGTGDAGANVLTF	TGTGCCAGCAGCGACGGGACAGGGGACGCTGGGGCCAACGTCCTGACTTTC
-	TRBV18	TRBJ2-5	-	CASSPGSFQETQYF	TGTGCCAGCTCACCGGGCAGCTTCCAAGAGACCCAGTACTTC
TRBD1	TRBV5-4	TRBJ2-7	-	CASSRALDRGDEQYF	TGTGCCAGCAGCCGCGCGCTGGACAGGGGCGACGAGCAGTACTTC
TRBD1	TRBV10-3	TRBJ1-1	-	CAISESNRGSTEAFF	TGTGCCATCAGTGAGTCGAACAGGGGGAGCACTGAAGCTTTCTTT
-	TRBV6-1	TRBJ2-7	few	CASSEALLYEQYF	TGTGCCAGCAGTGAAGCGCTACTATACGAGCAGTACTTC
TRBD1	TRBV7-8	TRBJ2-3	-	CASSLVRSGGRTDTQYF	TGTGCCAGCAGCTTAGTACGGTCAGGGGGACGGACAGATACGCAGTATTTT
-	TRBV9	TRBJ1-1	-	CASSPPGGFAAFF	TGTGCCAGCAGCCCCCCCGGCGGATTTGCAGCTTTCTTT
-	TRBV19	TRBJ2-6	-	CASTPIGVSGANVLTF	TGTGCCAGTACCCCTATAGGGGTGTCTGGGGCCAACGTCCTGACTTTC
-	TRBV6-2/TRBV6-3	TRBJ2-5	-	CASSREVAPETQYF	TGTGCCAGCAGCCGCGAGGTAGCGCCCGAGACCCAGTACTTC
-	TRBV2	TRBJ2-7	-	CASSGLGQGGEQYF	TGTGCCAGCAGTGGTCTCGGGCAGGGAGGCGAGCAGTACTTC
-	TRBV5-1	TRBJ1-2	-	CASSFTGLDGYTF	TGCGCCAGCAGTTTTACGGGTTTGGATGGCTACACCTTC
TRBD1	TRBV5-1	TRBJ2-2	once	CASNTRDRGDTGELFF	TGCGCCAGCAACACCCGGGACAGGGGAGACACCGGGGAGCTGTTTTTT
TRBD2	TRBV2	TRBJ2-1	-	CASSRTSGEVNEQFF	TGTGCCAGCAGTCGGACTAGCGGGGAAGTCAATGAGCAGTTCTTC
TRBD2	TRBV6-5	TRBJ2-7	-	CASSYGIAGSSYEQYF	TGTGCCAGCAGTTACGGGATAGCGGGGAGTTCTTACGAGCAGTACTTC
TRBD2	TRBV2	TRBJ2-1	-	CASSDRAGGPRNEQFF	TGTGCCAGCAGTGATCGGGCGGGGGGCCCTCGGAATGAGCAGTTCTTC
TRBD1	TRBV23-1	TRBJ1-2	-	CASSHRQGYGYTF	TGCGCCAGCAGTCATCGACAGGGCTATGGCTACACCTTC